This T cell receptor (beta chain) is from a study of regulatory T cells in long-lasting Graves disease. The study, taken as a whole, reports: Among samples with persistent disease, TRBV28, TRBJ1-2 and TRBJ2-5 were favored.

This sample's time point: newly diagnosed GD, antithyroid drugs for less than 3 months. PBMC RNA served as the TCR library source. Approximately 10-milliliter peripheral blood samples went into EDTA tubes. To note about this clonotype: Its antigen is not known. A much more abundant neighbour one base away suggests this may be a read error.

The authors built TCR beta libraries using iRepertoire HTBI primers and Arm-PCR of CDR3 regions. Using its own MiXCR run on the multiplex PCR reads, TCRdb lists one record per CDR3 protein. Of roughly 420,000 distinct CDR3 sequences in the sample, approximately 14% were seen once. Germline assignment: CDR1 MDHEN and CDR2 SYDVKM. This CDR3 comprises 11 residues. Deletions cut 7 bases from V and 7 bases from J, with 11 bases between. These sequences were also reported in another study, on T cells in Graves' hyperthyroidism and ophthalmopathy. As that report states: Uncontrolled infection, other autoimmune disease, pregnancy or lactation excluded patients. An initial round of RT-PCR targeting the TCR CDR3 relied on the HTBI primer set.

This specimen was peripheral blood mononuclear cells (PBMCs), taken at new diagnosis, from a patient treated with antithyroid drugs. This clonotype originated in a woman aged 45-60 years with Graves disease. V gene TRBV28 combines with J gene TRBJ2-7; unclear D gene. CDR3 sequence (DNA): TGTGCCAGCACCACCTGGAGTGAGCAGTACTTC. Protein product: CASTTWSEQYF.